The sequence of this TCR beta chain was determined in a study of PD-1 blockade in classical Hodgkin lymphoma. Each patient relapsed following autologous stem cell transplantation, and prior brentuximab vedotin exposure differed. The study's findings and limits: Lower baseline TCR diversity marked trial partial responders and progressors. Reported findings placed baseline TCR diversity lower in newly diagnosed patients (compared with healthy donors). Exclusion removed patients who began nivolumab under 1 year after ASCT. A significant rise in TCR diversity was seen by C4D1 for CD4+ cells but not for CD8+ cells.

Points on this clone: Its antigen is still unknown.

The CDR3 runs 19 residues. The ends lost 7 bases at V and 6 bases at J; junction bases unmatched: 21. CDR1 is SGHVS, CDR2 FQNEAQ, per germline. Clones were sequenced by immunoSEQ multiplex PCR, and TCRdb holds only the in-frame ones, with some missing. The sample includes roughly 61,000 clones, around 89% of them seen just once. The sample here was peripheral blood mononuclear cells (PBMCs), taken at baseline. The TCR was taken from a human donor with classical Hodgkin lymphoma. The rearrangement links TRBV7-8 to TRBJ2-2, with 9 bases fitting TRBD1. In DNA, the CDR3 is TGTGCCAGCAACCTACCAAAGGACGACAGGGGGGATCTCGCCGGGGAGCTGTTTTTT. Translating it yields CASNLPKDDRGDLAGELFF.